The T cell receptor beta chain under discussion was sequenced for a study of cytomegalovirus exposure and HLA in healthy donors. Notes on the study in general: Specificity of a few CMV-associated chains for CMV antigens was verified in vitro.

Germline V gene lookup returns CDR1 SEHNR and CDR2 FQNEAQ (reference sequence). This CDR3 is built from 13 residues. The ends were cut back, 5 bases at V and 1 base at J, with 8 bases in the middle. 60 Vbeta and 13 Jbeta primers were used in PCR. The protocol was immunoSEQ multiplex PCR, while the TCRdb copy is restricted to in-frame clones and leaves out a portion. The sample lists about 120,000 clones; about 11% were seen once. On this clone: Its antigen is still unknown.

The J gene is TRBJ1-1, the V gene TRBV7-9, with D uncertain. The receptor's source is a young woman in good health and CMV-seropositive. Material for sequencing was PBMCs. This CDR3 reads CASSNTANTEAFF. CDR3 nucleotide sequence: TGTGCCAGCAGCAACACAGCGAACACTGAAGCTTTCTTT.